This T cell receptor beta chain is drawn from a study of T cell clonotyping in hematopoietic cell transplantation. Trimming removed 2 bases from V and 6 bases from J; junction bases left unmatched: 5. The CDR3 is made up of 15 amino acids. The V gene's germline CDR1 is SGHRS and CDR2 YFSETQ. Notes on the study in general: Higher Inverse Simpson Index values in graft donor and pretransplant recipient predicted broader posttransplant TCR diversity.

Produced via immunoSEQ multiplex PCR; TCRdb's table is partial and in-frame only. The repertoire has approximately 70,000 clones, about 93% of them found once; the top ten carry roughly 1.5%. A word on this clone: No antigen is known for it.

This chain joins TRBV5-1 and TRBJ2-1, with 10 positions matching TRBD2. The receptor comes from a man aged 50 to 59 in good health. Some clones in this sample may be carry-over from other donors' samples. The sequenced sample was peripheral blood mononuclear cells. The CDR3 region is CASSFTSGTINEQFF. The CDR3 DNA is TGCGCCAGCAGCTTCACTAGCGGGACCATCAATGAGCAGTTCTTC. The full variable domain, rest sourced from reference TRBV5-1 and TRBJ2-1, is KAGVTQTPRYLIKTRGQQVTLSCSPISGHRSVSWYQQTPGQGLQFLFEYFSETQRNKGNFPGRFSGRQFSNSRSEMNVSTLELGDSALYLCASSFTSGTINEQFFGPGTRLTVL.